The 11 T cell receptor beta chains listed next were all sequenced from one sample in a study of graft-versus-host responses after intestinal transplantation. Sequencing was performed with immunoSEQ multiplex PCR; in TCRdb, only in-frame clones are kept and a portion is missing. The table lists 40,000 or so clones, 85% to 95% of them singletons. This material consisted of PBMCs, taken roughly 780 days after intestinal transplantation. The source of these receptors is a human patient who received an intestinal transplant, so some T cells may come from the graft donor.

V usage is TRBV25-1 and J usage is TRBJ1-3; D not resolved. The CDR3 loop spans 16 amino acids. Deletions cut 3 bases from V and 0 bases from J, with 12 bases between. Germline V gene data show CDR1 as MGHDK and CDR2 as SYGVNS. The CDR3 DNA reads TGTGCCAGCAGTGACCTCAGTGAGGGCTCTGGAAACACCATATATTTT. Protein sequence: CASSDLSEGSGNTIYF.

This chain uses TRBV9 with TRBJ2-1; D gene unclear. The CDR3 is 13 residues long. V was trimmed by 2 bases and J by 8 bases, leaving 11 bases between them. Germline values: CDR1 SGDLS, CDR2 YYNGEE. CDR3 loop: CASSVDPADEQFF. CDR3 sequence (DNA): TGTGCCAGCAGCGTCGACCCGGCCGATGAGCAGTTCTTC.

The rearrangement links TRBV5-4 to TRBJ2-1; maybe TRBD1 (5 bases). Deletions cut 0 bases from V and 3 bases from J, with 22 bases between. Looked up from germline, CDR1 is SGHNT and CDR2 is YYREEE (reference sequence). The CDR3 runs 19 residues. The CDR3 is CASSLAGRWQGGDYNEQFF. As DNA, the CDR3 is TGTGCCAGCAGCTTGGCCGGGCGGTGGCAGGGTGGTGACTACAATGAGCAGTTCTTC.

The rearrangement links TRBV5-1 to TRBJ2-3, with a weak D call TRBD2 (6 bases). This CDR3 is built from 13 residues. The ends were cut back, 0 bases at V and 4 bases at J, with 6 bases in the middle. CDR1 is SGHRS, CDR2 YFSETQ, per germline. The CDR3 bases are TGCGCCAGCAGCTTGGGCGGGGCAGATACGCAGTATTTT. It is translated as CASSLGGADTQYF.

The chain employs TRBV6-5 and TRBJ1-1; 8 bases are a match to TRBD1. Trimming cost V 2 bases and J 5 bases; bases outside gene matches: 4. Germline CDR1 is MNHEY and CDR2 is SVGAGI. The CDR3 has 14 residues. This CDR3 reads CASSYGQGGTEAFF. DNA for the CDR3: TGTGCCAGCAGTTACGGACAGGGCGGTACTGAAGCTTTCTTT.

The J gene is TRBJ1-2, the V gene TRBV18; 7 positions match TRBD1. V dropped 6 bases and J dropped 11; count of bases not matched to a gene: 18. Looked up from germline, CDR1 is KGHSH and CDR2 is LQKENI. This CDR3 spans 15 amino acids. CDR3: CASSPTTPDRAQYTF. The CDR3 DNA is TGTGCCAGCTCTCCCACGACACCCGACAGGGCACAGTACACCTTC.

This chain connects TRBV7-9 to TRBJ2-2, with D uncertain. The CDR3 spans 12 residues. Germline CDR1 SEHNR, CDR2 FQNEAQ (reference sequence). The V end was cut by 8 bases, the J end by 8 bases, with 12 bases between. The CDR3, as DNA: TGTGCCAGCTTGGTCGAATCGGGGGAGCTGTTTTTT. It codes for CASLVESGELFF.

This sequence joins TRBV7-9 and TRBJ1-2; D call uncertain. The CDR3 is made up of 13 amino acids. Germline CDR1 and CDR2: SEHNR and FQNEAQ (reference sequence). V was cut by 1 base and J by 8 bases, with 11 bases left in between. CDR3 bases: TGTGCCAGCAGCTTAGGAGAGCTAAGAGGCTACACCTTC. The encoded protein is CASSLGELRGYTF.

The chain combines TRBV11-2 with TRBJ2-3; D is unclear. The CDR3 is made up of 14 amino acids. V dropped 1 base and J dropped 6 bases, with 11 bases sitting between them. Germline V CDR1 and CDR2: SGHAT, FQNNGV. CDR3 nucleotides: TGTGCCAGCAGCTTAGCTCTAGGCAGGGATACGCAGTATTTT. It codes for CASSLALGRDTQYF.

The sample holds one count of this clone. The chain is built from TRBV11-2 and TRBJ2-3; D gene ambiguous. V was trimmed by 3 bases and J by 1 base, leaving 8 bases between them. CDR3 size: 14 residues. The germline V gene has CDR1 SGHAT and CDR2 FQNNGV. The DNA for the CDR3 is TGTGCCAGCAGCTTCAGCCGGGGCACAGATACGCAGTATTTT. It is translated as CASSFSRGTDTQYF.

V is TRBV19 and J is TRBJ1-4, with D perhaps matching TRBD1 (6 bases). Trimming pared 8 bases from V and 8 bases from J, leaving 12 bases between. Germline lookup yields CDR1 LNHDA and CDR2 SQIVND (reference sequence). The CDR3 sequence is 12 residues long. CDR3 DNA: TGTGCCAGTCGGAGGGGGTCAGAAAAACTGTTTTTT. It codes for CASRRGSEKLFF. The full variable domain, in which reference TRBV19 and TRBJ1-4 provide the parts outside the CDR3, is DGGITQSPKYLFRKEGQNVTLSCEQNLNHDAMYWYRQDPGQGLRLIYYSQIVNDFQKGDIAEGYSVSREKKESFPLTVTSAQKNPTAFYLCASRRGSEKLFFGSGTQLSVL.